The next 29 T cell receptor beta chains were all read from a single sample in a study of T cell responses to AZD1222 COVID-19 vaccine. The repertoire was sequenced with immunoSEQ multiplex PCR; TCRdb's copy has only in-frame clones and lacks some. The sample yields tens of thousands of clones, around 84% seen once. The source was peripheral blood, collected on day 0 of AZD1222 vaccination. Every receptor here comes from an adult in good health.

The chain is built from TRBV4-1 and TRBJ2-1; 7 positions agree with TRBD2. Germline CDR1 MGHRA, CDR2 YSYEKL. Losses at the gene ends were 1 base for V and 2 bases for J; bases not matched to a gene: 5. The length of the CDR3 is 16 residues. CDR3 region: CASSQGTLAAYNEQFF. CDR3 nucleotide sequence: TGCGCCAGCAGCCAAGGTACCCTAGCGGCCTACAATGAGCAGTTCTTC.

The chain carries TRBV10-2 and TRBJ2-7; D is uncertain. Germline V lookup: CDR1 WSHSY, CDR2 SAAADI. This CDR3 has 12 residues. Trimming took 0 bases from V and 4 from J, leaving 4 bases between them. CDR3 DNA: TGCGCCAGCAGTGAGTCGAGGTACGAGCAGTACTTC. It encodes CASSESRYEQYF.

The J gene is TRBJ2-5, the V gene TRBV4-1, with 8 bases aligning to TRBD1. The ends lost 0 bases at V and 7 bases at J; junction bases unmatched: 10. Germline CDR1 is MGHRA and CDR2 is YSYEKL. The CDR3 consists of 16 residues. The CDR3 here is CASSQDLARGLGTQYF. CDR3 nucleotide sequence: TGCGCCAGCAGCCAAGATCTAGCCAGGGGGCTGGGGACCCAGTACTTC.

This clone ranks as medium-sized. V usage is TRBV5-1 and J usage is TRBJ1-1; 9 bases are a match to TRBD1. V dropped 3 bases and J dropped 8; count of bases not matched to a gene: 11. The germline CDR1 and CDR2 sequences are SGHRS and YFSETQ. This CDR3 has 15 amino acids. The CDR3 is CASSWPGQGINEAFF. The DNA for the CDR3 is TGCGCCAGCAGCTGGCCGGGACAGGGAATTAACGAAGCTTTCTTT.

The rearrangement joins TRBV20-1 to TRBJ2-7; TRBD1 might be the D (6 bases). The ends were cut back, 3 bases at V and 5 bases at J, with 20 bases in the middle. Germline lookup yields CDR1 DFQATT and CDR2 SNEGSKA (reference sequence). The CDR3 is made up of 15 amino acids. The CDR3 sequence is CSASLPTGSWDEQYF. The CDR3 DNA reads TGCAGTGCTAGTCTTCCGACAGGCTCTTGGGACGAGCAGTACTTC.

The chain carries TRBV27 and TRBJ2-2, with 9 positions matching TRBD2. The CDR3 extends over 17 amino acids. V was clipped by 2 bases and J by 3 bases; unmatched bases: 7. Germline CDR1 and CDR2: MNHEY and SMNVEV (reference sequence). The CDR3 is CASSLMYSGSYTGELFF. Here the CDR3 DNA reads TGTGCCAGCAGTTTAATGTATAGCGGGAGCTACACCGGGGAGCTGTTTTTT.

This clone occurred a few times. J is TRBJ2-7 and V is TRBV6-5; 7 bases match TRBD2. The junction had 6 bases not matched to a gene; V was cut back by 7 bases and J by 6 bases. Germline V gene lookup returns CDR1 MNHEY and CDR2 SVGAGI. The CDR3 runs 12 residues. DNA of the CDR3: TGTGCCAGCAACCGGGAGGCGGGCGAGCAGTACTTC. Translated, it gives CASNREAGEQYF.

This sequence joins TRBV5-1 and TRBJ2-5; 8 bases fit TRBD1. V gave up 2 bases and J gave up 4 bases; unmatched junction bases: 4. Germline assignment: CDR1 SGHRS and CDR2 YFSETQ. The CDR3 loop spans 14 amino acids. The CDR3 DNA reads as TGCGCCAGCAGCTTAGGACAGGGCGGAGAGACCCAGTACTTC. Amino acids: CASSLGQGGETQYF. Based on the CDR3 plus reference TRBV5-1 and TRBJ2-5, the full variable domain is KAGVTQTPRYLIKTRGQQVTLSCSPISGHRSVSWYQQTPGQGLQFLFEYFSETQRNKGNFPGRFSGRQFSNSRSEMNVSTLELGDSALYLCASSLGQGGETQYFGPGTRLLVL.

This clone has a count of ten or more. The chain joins TRBV19 to TRBJ1-4; TRBD1 agrees at 9 bases. Germline V CDR1 and CDR2: LNHDA, SQIVND (reference sequence). The CDR3 extends over 15 amino acids. The V and J ends lost 7 bases and 8 bases, in that order; junction bases with no gene match: 11. The CDR3 is CASIGTGYPGEKLFF. The DNA for the CDR3 is TGTGCCAGTATCGGGACAGGGTATCCTGGGGAAAAACTGTTTTTT.

J is TRBJ2-1 and V is TRBV18; TRBD1 or TRBD2 may be the D gene (5 bases each). Trimming removed 5 bases from V and 12 bases from J, with 14 bases in between. The CDR3 consists of 12 residues. The V gene's germline CDR1 is KGHSH and CDR2 LQKENI. Here the CDR3 DNA reads TGTGCCAGCTCAGCGGACTTCACAGGGCAGTTCTTC. Translation gives CASSADFTGQFF.

This clone has only a few counts. The chain couples TRBV13 to TRBJ1-3; unclear D gene. The V gene lost 3 bases and the J gene lost 4 bases, with 4 bases spanning the gap. The germline V gene encodes CDR1 PRHDT and CDR2 FYEKMQ (reference sequence). The CDR3 has 12 amino acids. The CDR3 nucleotides are TGTGCCAGCAGCTTTCGGGGAAACACCATATATTTT. Its protein is CASSFRGNTIYF.

V is TRBV7-2 and J is TRBJ1-1; possibly TRBD1 for D (6 bases). Germline V lookup: CDR1 SGHTA, CDR2 FQGNSA. CDR3 size: 13 residues. V was shortened by 5 bases and J by 10 bases, with 17 bases between the two germline ends. DNA of the CDR3: TGTGCCAGCAGCCTCCTGACAGGCGTAGCAGCTTTCTTT. Its protein is CASSLLTGVAAFF.

The chain uses TRBV24-1 and TRBJ1-5; 7 bases match TRBD1. The CDR3 consists of 16 residues. After removal of 0 bases from V and 5 bases from J, the junction contained 6 bases not matched to a gene. Germline V gene sequence: CDR1 KGHDR, CDR2 SFDVKD. As DNA, the CDR3 is TGTGCCACCAGTGATTTGCGCAGGGGGGGGTATCAGCCCCAGCATTTT. It specifies CATSDLRRGGYQPQHF.

The chain combines TRBV6-6 with TRBJ1-2, with 9 bases aligning to TRBD1. CDR3 length equals 15 residues. CDR1 MNHNY and CDR2 SVGAGI come from the germline V gene (reference sequence). The J segment lost 8 bases and the V segment lost 0 bases, leaving 7 bases of the junction unmatched. CDR3 protein: CASSYSDRGLGGYTF. CDR3 coding DNA: TGTGCCAGCAGTTACTCGGACAGGGGCCTGGGCGGCTACACCTTC.

This chain connects TRBV2 to TRBJ1-3, with D uncertain. Germline values: CDR1 SNHLY, CDR2 FYNNEI. The CDR3 has 13 amino acids. Trimming stripped 7 bases from V and 0 bases from J, with 7 bases between. The DNA of the CDR3 is TGTGCCAGCACATACACCTCTGGAAACACCATATATTTT. It is translated as CASTYTSGNTIYF.

This chain links TRBV3-1 (or the pseudogene TRBV3-2) with TRBJ2-7, with D possibly matching TRBD1 (5 bases). This CDR3 is built from 16 residues. The germline CDR1 and CDR2 sequences are LGHDT and YNNKEL (reference sequence). V lost 0 bases to trimming and J lost 5 bases, with 17 bases between them. CDR3 DNA sequence: TGTGCCAGCAGCCAAGAGGGGCCCGACAGTTTCCACGAGCAGTACTTC. Its protein product is CASSQEGPDSFHEQYF.

The chain joins TRBV15 to TRBJ1-1, with a weak D call TRBD1 (5 bases). Deletions cut 0 bases from V and 11 bases from J, with 10 bases between. The CDR3 spans 12 residues. From germline, CDR1 is LNHNV and CDR2 YYDKDF (reference sequence). In nucleotides, the CDR3 is TGTGCCACCAGCAGAGATGGGGGGTACGCTTTCTTT. Amino acids: CATSRDGGYAFF. The full variable domain, completed using reference TRBV15 and TRBJ1-1, is DAMVIQNPRYQVTQFGKPVTLSCSQTLNHNVMYWYQQKSSQAPKLLFHYYDKDFNNEADTPDNFQSRRPNTSFCFLDIRSPGLGDTAMYLCATSRDGGYAFFGQGTRLTVV.

The chain couples TRBV18 to TRBJ2-3; 7 bases line up with TRBD2. CDR1 and CDR2 from the germline V gene are KGHSH and LQKENI. The CDR3 runs 17 residues. V lost 3 bases, J lost 0 bases, and 9 bases stayed unmatched. The CDR3 nucleotides read TGTGCCAGCTCACCCTTGCCTAGCGGAGCTAGCACAGATACGCAGTATTTT. Translating gives CASSPLPSGASTDTQYF.

CDR3 DNA: TGTGCCGGCGGGGGCTCTGGAAACACCATATATTTT. As protein: CAGGGSGNTIYF. This sequence joins TRBV5-4 and TRBJ1-3; TRBD1 might be the D (5 bases). CDR1 and CDR2 from the germline V gene are SGHNT and YYREEE (reference sequence). The CDR3 has 12 residues. The V end was cut by 10 bases, the J end by 0 bases, with 8 bases between.

The rearrangement links TRBV19 to TRBJ2-6, with a possible D match to TRBD1 (6 bases). CDR3 length: 16 residues. Trimming removed 11 bases from V and 0 bases from J, with 17 bases in between. CDR1 LNHDA and CDR2 SQIVND come from the germline V gene (reference sequence). The CDR3 bases are TGTGCCGCCCACCCCGGACAGAGCTCTGGGGCCAACGTCCTGACTTTC. This codes for CAAHPGQSSGANVLTF.

This clone was detected once. The chain combines TRBV7-9 with TRBJ1-6, with D perhaps TRBD1 (6 bases). Germline CDR1 reads SEHNR; CDR2 reads FQNEAQ (reference sequence). The CDR3 is 13 amino acids. Trimming took off 5 bases at V and 4 bases at J, with 6 bases between the two ends. The CDR3 nucleotides are TGTGCCAGCAGCGACAGGTATAATTCACCCCTCCACTTT. It yields the protein CASSDRYNSPLHF. Together with reference TRBV7-9 and TRBJ1-6, the CDR3 gives the full variable domain: DTGVSQNPRHKITKRGQNVTFRCDPISEHNRLYWYRQTLGQGPEFLTYFQNEAQLEKSRLLSDRFSAERPKGSFSTLEIQRTEQGDSAMYLCASSDRYNSPLHFGNGTRLTVT.

The rearrangement uses TRBV5-4 and TRBJ2-5, with D possibly TRBD2 on 5 matching bases. Between the trimmed V and J ends, which lost 4 bases and 4 bases, there was a span of 11 bases. The CDR3 contains 13 residues. Germline V gives CDR1 SGHNT, CDR2 YYREEE (reference sequence). CDR3 loop: CASSRGWGETQYF. The CDR3 DNA is TGTGCCAGCAGCCGCGGGTGGGGAGAGACCCAGTACTTC.

The chain employs TRBV29-1 and TRBJ1-2; D call uncertain. The CDR3 extends over 9 amino acids. Germline V gives CDR1 SQVTM, CDR2 ANQGSEA. V was pared by 2 bases and J by 8 bases, with 3 bases between. CDR3 loop: CSVERGYTF. In nucleotides, the CDR3 is TGCAGCGTTGAAAGAGGCTACACCTTC.

The chain combines TRBV28 with TRBJ1-4, with no clear D. The CDR3 totals 14 residues. Trimming stripped 4 bases from V and 0 bases from J, with 6 bases between. The germline gives CDR1 MDHEN, CDR2 SYDVKM. The CDR3 DNA reads as TGTGCCAGCAGTTCCGGGTCAACTAATGAAAAACTGTTTTTT. It encodes CASSSGSTNEKLFF.

The rearrangement links TRBV6-5 to TRBJ1-1, with a tentative D call TRBD1 (6 bases). The CDR3 spans 13 residues. CDR1 and CDR2 from the germline V gene are MNHEY and SVGAGI. Deletions cut 7 bases from V and 0 bases from J, with 9 bases between. The CDR3 DNA is TGTGCCAGCACCAAGGGGGTGAACACTGAAGCTTTCTTT. Its protein product is CASTKGVNTEAFF.

The chain is built from TRBV7-9 and TRBJ2-1, with D tentatively TRBD1 or TRBD2 (5 bases each). Germline loops: CDR1 SEHNR, CDR2 FQNEAQ (reference sequence). Trimming stripped 3 bases from V and 9 bases from J, with 15 bases between. The CDR3 runs 14 residues. The CDR3, as DNA: TGTGCCAGCAGCTTGGCAGGGACGATCGGTGAGCAGTTCTTC. This gives the protein CASSLAGTIGEQFF.

In this sample, this clone turned up once. This rearrangement joins TRBV18 to TRBJ2-1; 11 bases match TRBD2. The CDR3 is 18 residues long. J gave up 10 bases and V 3 bases, and 17 bases lay outside the gene matches. CDR1 and CDR2 from the germline V gene are KGHSH and LQKENI. The CDR3 loop is CASSPGLAGGATFREQFF. The DNA of the CDR3 is TGTGCCAGCTCACCGGGCTTAGCGGGAGGGGCGACCTTTAGAGAGCAGTTCTTC.

This clone was picked up one time. CDR3 nucleotides: TGTGCCAGTAGTAACACAGGACCCTACGAGCAGTACTTC. Translating gives CASSNTGPYEQYF. The V gene is TRBV19, the J gene TRBJ2-7; perhaps TRBD1 as D (5 bases). The CDR3 has 13 amino acids. Germline CDR1 is LNHDA and CDR2 is SQIVND (reference sequence). Trimming left V 4 bases short and J 2 bases short, with 9 bases between.

The chain has TRBV19 and TRBJ1-1, with 8 positions matching TRBD1. CDR3 length: 16 residues. V was pared by 6 bases and J by 1 base, with 10 bases of the junction left unmatched. Germline V gene sequence: CDR1 LNHDA, CDR2 SQIVND (reference sequence). As DNA, the CDR3 is TGTGCCAGTAGCGCCACAGGGGGAAGAGCGAACACTGAAGCTTTCTTT. Translated: CASSATGGRANTEAFF.